A selection of T cell receptor beta chains follows, all from one sample in a study of regulatory T cells in long-lasting Graves disease. TCRdb re-derived calls from the multiplex PCR reads in MiXCR, one entry per CDR3 protein. The data contain fewer than 550,000 distinct CDR3 sequences, roughly a fifth of them singletons. Sequenced material: peripheral blood mononuclear cells (PBMCs), taken when the disease was refractory, from a patient treated with antithyroid drugs. Receptors originate from a female donor with Graves disease. The CDR3 runs from the conserved cysteine through the conserved F or W. A D gene is named only where the DNA matches it firmly. Only part of the rows carry a size: once, few, many, or a class if the clone is expanded.

17,TRBJ1-3,NA,TRBV29-1,TRBD1,CSATGTGVLGSGNTIYF,TGCAGCGCAACGGGGACAGGGGTCCTTGGGTCTGGAAACACCATATATTTT
15,TRBJ2-5,many,TRBV7-2,TRBD2,CASSLAGGYQETQYF,TGTGCCAGCAGCTTAGCGGGAGGGTACCAAGAGACCCAGTACTTC
16,TRBJ1-5,many,TRBV6-1,TRBD1,CASRITGAASNQPQHF,TGTGCCAGCAGGATAACAGGGGCTGCTAGCAATCAGCCCCAGCATTTT
12,TRBJ1-3,few,TRBV29-1,NA,CSVEGPGNTIYF,TGCAGCGTTGAAGGTCCTGGAAACACCATATATTTT
13,TRBJ2-7,NA,TRBV7-9,TRBD1,CASSPGQGIKQYF,TGTGCCAGCAGCCCGGGACAGGGAATTAAGCAGTACTTC
18,TRBJ2-7,many,TRBV28,TRBD2,CASNPVRRLAGGPDEQYF,TGTGCCAGCAATCCCGTTCGGAGACTAGCGGGAGGGCCTGACGAGCAGTACTTC
11,TRBJ1-1,NA,TRBV6-1,NA,CASRRGPEAFF,TGTGCCAGCAGGAGGGGTCCTGAAGCTTTCTTT
12,TRBJ1-1,NA,TRBV15,NA,CATRAMNTEAFF,TGTGCCACCAGGGCAATGAACACTGAAGCTTTCTTT
14,TRBJ2-4,many,TRBV11-2,NA,CASTMTVAKNIQYF,TGTGCCAGCACCATGACAGTAGCCAAAAACATTCAGTACTTC
14,TRBJ1-3,many,TRBV28,NA,CASSFAGVANTIYF,TGTGCCAGCAGTTTCGCCGGGGTTGCAAACACCATATATTTT
13,TRBJ1-1,many,TRBV7-3,NA,CASSLGPGNEAFF,TGTGCCAGCAGCTTAGGCCCAGGGAATGAAGCTTTCTTT
17,TRBJ2-3,few,TRBV12-3/TRBV12-4,NA,CASSLGVLGGRADTQYF,TGTGCCAGCAGTTTAGGGGTATTAGGGGGGAGAGCAGATACGCAGTATTTT
12,TRBJ2-1,NA,TRBV24-1,NA,CATSETRAEQFF,TGTGCCACCAGTGAGACCCGGGCCGAGCAGTTCTTC
15,TRBJ1-1,many,TRBV28,NA,CASSLTLHGATEAFF,TGTGCCAGCAGTTTGACCCTCCATGGGGCCACTGAAGCTTTCTTT
11,TRBJ1-4,many,TRBV30,NA,CAWTLREKLFF,TGTGCCTGGACCCTCAGGGAAAAACTGTTTTTT
13,TRBJ1-5,many,TRBV12-3/TRBV12-4,TRBD1,CASSTGGGQPQHF,TGTGCCAGCAGCACAGGGGGCGGTCAGCCCCAGCATTTT
16,TRBJ2-3,NA,TRBV6-2/TRBV6-3,TRBD1,CASSSGQGVWKDTQYF,TGTGCCAGCAGTTCCGGACAGGGCGTTTGGAAAGATACGCAGTATTTT
15,TRBJ1-2,many,TRBV6-2/TRBV6-3,TRBD1,CASETVQGNFYGYTF,TGTGCCAGCGAAACTGTACAGGGGAACTTCTATGGCTACACCTTC
17,TRBJ1-4,few,TRBV7-2,NA,CASSQNGEGHRNEKLFF,TGTGCCAGCAGCCAGAACGGGGAGGGACACCGTAATGAAAAACTGTTTTTT
13,TRBJ2-7,NA,TRBV13,NA,CASSFGSQDEQYF,TGTGCCAGCAGCTTCGGGTCCCAAGACGAGCAGTACTTC
16,TRBJ2-2,few,TRBV7-2,TRBD2,CASSLGSGSWTGELFF,TGTGCCAGCAGCTTGGGTAGCGGGAGTTGGACCGGGGAGCTGTTTTTT
14,TRBJ1-3,NA,TRBV19,NA,CASRPGGFGNTIYF,TGTGCCAGTAGGCCGGGGGGGTTTGGAAACACCATATATTTT
15,TRBJ2-7,NA,TRBV7-8,TRBD1,CASSLRDREADEQYF,TGTGCCAGCAGCTTAAGGGACAGGGAAGCCGACGAGCAGTACTTC
15,TRBJ1-5,few,TRBV19,NA,CASSISQYSNQPQHF,TGTGCCAGTAGTATAAGCCAGTATAGCAATCAGCCCCAGCATTTT
15,TRBJ2-2,many,TRBV11-1,TRBD1,CASSPRTGGTGELFF,TGTGCCAGCAGCCCTAGGACAGGGGGAACCGGGGAGCTGTTTTTT
13,TRBJ2-7,once,TRBV4-1,NA,CASSQDNYYEQYF,TGCGCCAGCAGCCAAGATAACTACTACGAGCAGTACTTC
19,TRBJ1-6,many,TRBV28,TRBD1,CASSSTYHWGQGIHSPLHF,TGTGCCAGCAGTTCAACCTATCACTGGGGACAGGGGATTCATTCACCCCTCCACTTT
15,TRBJ2-7,NA,TRBV11-1,NA,CASSQTVTISYEQYF,TGTGCCAGCAGCCAGACAGTAACCATTTCCTACGAGCAGTACTTC
14,TRBJ1-4,many,TRBV11-2,NA,CASSFSATNEKLFF,TGTGCCAGCAGCTTTTCGGCAACTAATGAAAAACTGTTTTTT
12,TRBJ1-2,many,TRBV29-1,TRBD1,CSVGGQARGYTF,TGCAGCGTTGGAGGACAGGCTAGGGGCTACACCTTC
11,TRBJ1-2,many,TRBV6-2/TRBV6-3,NA,CASSMGYGYTF,TGTGCCAGCTCCATGGGCTATGGCTACACCTTC
14,TRBJ1-3,NA,TRBV5-1,TRBD1,CASSVSGQGNTIYF,TGCGCCAGCAGCGTCTCGGGACAGGGAAACACCATATATTTT
14,TRBJ2-7,few,TRBV6-5,NA,CASSYGGPVYEQYF,TGTGCCAGCAGTTACGGGGGTCCCGTCTACGAGCAGTACTTC
13,TRBJ2-7,many,TRBV2,NA,CASTRLGYDEQYF,TGTGCCAGCACCCGCCTTGGGTACGACGAGCAGTACTTC
13,TRBJ1-1,few,TRBV7-9,NA,CASSQSGATEAFF,TGTGCCAGCAGCCAATCAGGGGCTACTGAAGCTTTCTTT
13,TRBJ2-7,NA,TRBV6-2/TRBV6-3,NA,CASSYEGGSEQYF,TGTGCCAGCAGTTACGAGGGTGGGAGCGAGCAGTACTTC
14,TRBJ2-7,NA,TRBV4-2,NA,CASSQVEEGHEQYF,TGTGCCAGCAGCCAAGTTGAAGAGGGGCACGAGCAGTACTTC
16,TRBJ2-6,many,TRBV6-9,NA,CASSSQWDSGANVLTF,TGTGCCAGCAGTTCCCAGTGGGACTCTGGGGCCAACGTCCTGACTTTC
11,TRBJ1-1,NA,TRBV29-1,NA,CSGGTNTEAFF,TGCAGCGGGGGGACGAACACTGAAGCTTTCTTT
15,TRBJ2-2,many,TRBV12-3/TRBV12-4,NA,CASSPGDTNTGELFF,TGTGCCAGCAGCCCAGGGGATACGAACACCGGGGAGCTGTTTTTT
18,TRBJ2-5,few,TRBV7-2,TRBD2,CASSSRIGASGPQETQYF,TGTGCCAGCAGCTCCCGGATCGGGGCTAGCGGGCCCCAAGAGACCCAGTACTTC